A selection of T cell receptor beta chains follows, all from one sample in a study of shared clonotypes between healthy human individuals. Libraries were prepared by immunoSEQ multiplex PCR; TCRdb keeps only in-frame clonotypes and omits some of them. The sample holds about 2 million clones; 85% to 95% are singletons and the top ten take 0.1% to 0.15%. Source material: naive CD4+ T cells sorted from blood. Receptor source: a man between 18 and 29 years old in good health. Each CDR3 is given with its conserved first and last residue. Each record gives: CDR3 protein, CDR3 DNA, J gene, clone size, D gene, V gene. A D gene is named only where the DNA matches it firmly. Size is omitted from some rows. Given values are once, few, many or a class for expanded clones.

CDR3: CASSPGNIEKLFF; DNA: TGTGCCAGCAGCCCAGGAAATATCGAAAAACTGTTTTTT; J: TRBJ1-4; size: NA; D: NA; V: TRBV6-5
CDR3: CATSSRDRVRGTYGYTF; DNA: TGTGCCACCAGCAGCCGGGACAGGGTAAGGGGCACCTATGGCTACACCTTC; J: TRBJ1-2; size: NA; D: TRBD1; V: TRBV15
CDR3: CASSSQGYTEAFF; DNA: TGCGCCAGCAGCTCCCAGGGCTACACTGAAGCTTTCTTT; J: TRBJ1-1; size: NA; D: NA; V: TRBV5-1
CDR3: CASSLGLAGNNEQFF; DNA: TGTGCCAGCAGCTTAGGACTAGCGGGAAACAATGAGCAGTTCTTC; J: TRBJ2-1; size: NA; D: TRBD2; V: TRBV7-9
CDR3: CASRQYPGNYGYTF; DNA: TGTGCCAGCAGACAGTATCCAGGGAACTATGGCTACACCTTC; J: TRBJ1-2; size: NA; D: NA; V: TRBV2
CDR3: CASSLSQGRPNTGELFF; DNA: TGTGCCAGCAGTTTATCACAGGGCCGGCCGAACACCGGGGAGCTGTTTTTT; J: TRBJ2-2; size: NA; D: NA; V: TRBV27
CDR3: CASHTNTGELFF; DNA: TGTGCCAGCCATACGAACACCGGGGAGCTGTTTTTT; J: TRBJ2-2; size: NA; D: NA; V: TRBV28
CDR3: CASSVEGTRADTQYF; DNA: TGTGCCAGCAGCGTAGAAGGGACCCGGGCTGATACGCAGTATTTT; J: TRBJ2-3; size: NA; D: NA; V: TRBV9
CDR3: CASSPKGGANQETQYF; DNA: TGTGCCAGCAGCCCTAAGGGGGGGGCTAACCAAGAGACCCAGTACTTC; J: TRBJ2-5; size: NA; D: NA; V: TRBV9
CDR3: CASSFSGDAPLQYF; DNA: TGTGCCAGCAGTTTTTCGGGGGATGCGCCTCTGCAGTACTTC; J: TRBJ2-7; size: NA; D: NA; V: TRBV27
CDR3: CSVEQQRGYTF; DNA: TGCAGCGTTGAACAGCAGCGTGGCTACACCTTC; J: TRBJ1-2; size: once; D: NA; V: TRBV29-1
CDR3: CASSAGTANYGYTF; DNA: TGTGCCAGCAGCGCCGGGACGGCCAACTATGGCTACACCTTC; J: TRBJ1-2; size: once; D: NA; V: TRBV5-6
CDR3: CASGGQGSEKLFF; DNA: TGTGCCAGCGGGGGACAGGGAAGTGAAAAACTGTTTTTT; J: TRBJ1-4; size: once; D: TRBD1; V: TRBV6-1
CDR3: CASSLRAYREMTAYEQYF; DNA: TGCGCCAGCAGCCTCCGGGCCTACAGGGAAATGACTGCCTACGAGCAGTACTTC; J: TRBJ2-7; size: NA; D: NA; V: TRBV5-1
CDR3: CAWSGGAGGTDTQYF; DNA: TGTGCCTGGAGTGGGGGGGCCGGAGGCACAGATACGCAGTATTTT; J: TRBJ2-3; size: NA; D: NA; V: TRBV30
CDR3: CASSPLGQDSPLHF; DNA: TGTGCCAGCTCACCGTTAGGACAGGATTCACCCCTCCACTTT; J: TRBJ1-6; size: once; D: TRBD1; V: TRBV18
CDR3: CASSLISSGANVLTF; DNA: TGCGCCAGCAGCTTGATCAGCTCTGGGGCCAACGTCCTGACTTTC; J: TRBJ2-6; size: NA; D: NA; V: TRBV5-1
CDR3: CASSTTDEKLFF; DNA: TGTGCCAGCTCAACGACAGATGAAAAACTGTTTTTT; J: TRBJ1-4; size: NA; D: NA; V: TRBV18
CDR3: CASSQDFGFSDYGYTF; DNA: TGCGCCAGCAGCCAAGATTTTGGGTTTTCGGACTATGGCTACACCTTC; J: TRBJ1-2; size: NA; D: NA; V: TRBV4-1
CDR3: CASSYVPTGATIYF; DNA: TGTGCCAGCAGTTACGTCCCCACAGGGGCCACCATATATTTT; J: TRBJ1-3; size: NA; D: TRBD1; V: TRBV6-6
CDR3: CASSEAAGQGAIGYGYTF; DNA: TGTGCCAGCAGTGAAGCTGCCGGACAGGGGGCTATCGGCTATGGCTACACCTTC; J: TRBJ1-2; size: NA; D: TRBD1; V: TRBV6-1
CDR3: CASSYSPTGNTEAFF; DNA: TGTGCCAGCAGTTACTCCCCGACGGGGAACACTGAAGCTTTCTTT; J: TRBJ1-1; size: NA; D: NA; V: TRBV6-6
CDR3: CASSRPGAKTQYF; DNA: TGTGCCAGCAGCCGGCCCGGGGCGAAGACCCAGTACTTC; J: TRBJ2-5; size: NA; D: NA; V: TRBV6-5
CDR3: CASSLGGAISGYGYTF; DNA: TGTGCCAGCAGCTTAGGGGGGGCCATAAGTGGCTATGGCTACACCTTC; J: TRBJ1-2; size: once; D: NA; V: TRBV7-9
CDR3: CASSGQRGSHEQYF; DNA: TGTGCCAGCAGTGGACAGAGGGGCTCCCACGAGCAGTACTTC; J: TRBJ2-7; size: NA; D: NA; V: TRBV6-1
CDR3: CASSLGNSGNTVYF; DNA: TGTGCCAGCAGCCTAGGGAACTCTGGAAACACCGTATATTTT; J: TRBJ1-3; size: NA; D: NA; V: TRBV6-6
CDR3: CASSQETDRGRSPLHF; DNA: TGCGCCAGCAGCCAAGAAACGGACAGGGGGCGATCACCCCTCCACTTT; J: TRBJ1-6; size: NA; D: TRBD1; V: TRBV4-3
CDR3: CASSPGGRRSGNTIYF; DNA: TGTGCCAGCAGCCCGGGGGGACGCCGCTCTGGAAACACCATATATTTT; J: TRBJ1-3; size: NA; D: NA; V: TRBV5-4